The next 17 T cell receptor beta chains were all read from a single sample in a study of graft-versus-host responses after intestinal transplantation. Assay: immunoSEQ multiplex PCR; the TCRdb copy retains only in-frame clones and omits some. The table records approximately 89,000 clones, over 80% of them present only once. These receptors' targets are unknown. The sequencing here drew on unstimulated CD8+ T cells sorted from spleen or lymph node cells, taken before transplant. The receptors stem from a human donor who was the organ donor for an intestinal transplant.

The CDR3 nucleotides read TGTGCCAGCAGCCCCGTAGAGGACATTCAGTACTTC. It is translated as CASSPVEDIQYF. The rearrangement links TRBV11-2 to TRBJ2-4; no clear D gene. The V gene lost 5 bases and the J gene lost 8 bases, with 10 bases spanning the gap. The CDR3 totals 12 residues. Germline assignment: CDR1 SGHAT and CDR2 FQNNGV.

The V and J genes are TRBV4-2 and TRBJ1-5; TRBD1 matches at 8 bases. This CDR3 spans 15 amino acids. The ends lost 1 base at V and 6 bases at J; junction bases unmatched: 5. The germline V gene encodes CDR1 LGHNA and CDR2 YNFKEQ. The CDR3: CASSQVTGEAQPQHF. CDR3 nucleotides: TGTGCCAGCAGCCAAGTGACAGGGGAGGCTCAGCCCCAGCATTTT.

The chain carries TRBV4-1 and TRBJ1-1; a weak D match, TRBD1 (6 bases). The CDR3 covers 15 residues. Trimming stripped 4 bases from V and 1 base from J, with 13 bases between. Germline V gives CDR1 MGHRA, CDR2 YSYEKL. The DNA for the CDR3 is TGCGCCAGCAGCCGCCCTACAGGGACGAACACTGAAGCTTTCTTT. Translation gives CASSRPTGTNTEAFF.

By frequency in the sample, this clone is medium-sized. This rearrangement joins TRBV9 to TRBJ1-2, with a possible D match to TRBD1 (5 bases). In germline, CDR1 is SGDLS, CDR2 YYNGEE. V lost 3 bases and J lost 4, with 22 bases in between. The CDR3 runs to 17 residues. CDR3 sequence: CASSASISGQSGYGYTF. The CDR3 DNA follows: TGTGCCAGCAGCGCGTCCATCTCAGGGCAGTCAGGCTATGGCTACACCTTC.

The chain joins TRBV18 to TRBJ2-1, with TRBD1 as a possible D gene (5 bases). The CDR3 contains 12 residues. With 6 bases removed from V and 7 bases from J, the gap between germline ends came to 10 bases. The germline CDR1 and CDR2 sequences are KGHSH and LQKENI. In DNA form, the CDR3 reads TGTGCCAGCTCCGGGCAGGGAAATGAGCAGTTCTTC. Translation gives CASSGQGNEQFF.

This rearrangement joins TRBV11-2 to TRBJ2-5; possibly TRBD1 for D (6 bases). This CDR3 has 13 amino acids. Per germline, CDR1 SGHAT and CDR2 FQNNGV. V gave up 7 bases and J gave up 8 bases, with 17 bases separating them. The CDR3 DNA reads TGTGCCAGCACCCTCCTCGCAGGGGAAACCCAGTACTTC. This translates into CASTLLAGETQYF.

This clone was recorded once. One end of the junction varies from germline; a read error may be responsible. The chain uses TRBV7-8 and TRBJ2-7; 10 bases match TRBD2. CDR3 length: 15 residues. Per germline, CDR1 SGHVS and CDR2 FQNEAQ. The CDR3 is CASSLVSGLAVESQF. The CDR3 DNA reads TGTGCCAGCAGCTTAGTCTCTGGACTAGCGGTTGAGTCTCAGTTC.

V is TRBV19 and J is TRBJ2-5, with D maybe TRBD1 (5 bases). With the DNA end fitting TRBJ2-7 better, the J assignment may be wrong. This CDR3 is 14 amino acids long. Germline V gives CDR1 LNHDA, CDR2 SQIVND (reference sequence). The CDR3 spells CASSESQGTYEQYF. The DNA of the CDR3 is TGTGCCAGTAGTGAGTCCCAGGGAACCTACGAGCAGTACTTC.

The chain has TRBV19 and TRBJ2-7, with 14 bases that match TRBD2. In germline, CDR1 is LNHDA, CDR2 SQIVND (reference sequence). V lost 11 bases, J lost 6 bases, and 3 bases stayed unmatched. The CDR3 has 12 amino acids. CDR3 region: CASGTSGGEQYF. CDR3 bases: TGTGCCTCCGGGACTAGCGGGGGCGAGCAGTACTTC.

The CDR3 DNA follows: TGCGCCAGCAGCCAAGATTGGGACTATTCCTACGAGCAGTACTTC. Its protein product is CASSQDWDYSYEQYF. The V call is TRBV4-3, the J call TRBJ2-7, with 7 bases identical to TRBD2. J lost 1 base, V lost 0 bases, and 3 bases had no gene match. The CDR3 length is 15 residues. Looked up from germline, CDR1 is LGHNA and CDR2 is YSLEER.

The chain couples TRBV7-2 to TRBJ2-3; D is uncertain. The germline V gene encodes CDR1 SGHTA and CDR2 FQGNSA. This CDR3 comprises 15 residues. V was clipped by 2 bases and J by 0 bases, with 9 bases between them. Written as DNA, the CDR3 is TGTGCCAGCAGCTTACTTATAACTAGCACAGATACGCAGTATTTT. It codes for CASSLLITSTDTQYF.

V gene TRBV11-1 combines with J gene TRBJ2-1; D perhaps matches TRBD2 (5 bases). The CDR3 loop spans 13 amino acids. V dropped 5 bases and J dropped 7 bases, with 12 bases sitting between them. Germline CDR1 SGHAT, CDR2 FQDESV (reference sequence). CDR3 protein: CASSPLAGNEQFF. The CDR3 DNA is TGTGCCAGCAGCCCGCTAGCAGGAAATGAGCAGTTCTTC.

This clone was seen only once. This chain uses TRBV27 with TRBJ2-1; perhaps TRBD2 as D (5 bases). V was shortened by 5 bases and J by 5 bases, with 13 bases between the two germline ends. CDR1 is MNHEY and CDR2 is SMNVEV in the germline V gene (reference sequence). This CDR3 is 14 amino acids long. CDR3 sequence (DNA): TGTGCCAGCAGTCCCCGACCCGGGGACAATGAGCAGTTCTTC. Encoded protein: CASSPRPGDNEQFF.

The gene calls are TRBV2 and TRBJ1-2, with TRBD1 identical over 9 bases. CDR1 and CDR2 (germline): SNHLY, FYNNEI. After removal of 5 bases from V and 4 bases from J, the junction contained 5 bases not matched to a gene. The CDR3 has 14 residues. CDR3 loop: CASSTGTGFYGYTF. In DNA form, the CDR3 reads TGTGCCAGCAGTACCGGGACAGGGTTCTATGGCTACACCTTC.

The CDR3 protein is CASSHSEKVGDNEQFF. CDR3 in DNA: TGTGCCAGCAGCCACTCCGAGAAGGTTGGAGACAATGAGCAGTTCTTC. V usage is TRBV11-2 and J usage is TRBJ2-1; D is unclear. From germline, CDR1 is SGHAT and CDR2 FQNNGV. The CDR3 sequence is 16 residues long. The V and J ends lost 5 bases and 5 bases respectively, with 19 bases between them.

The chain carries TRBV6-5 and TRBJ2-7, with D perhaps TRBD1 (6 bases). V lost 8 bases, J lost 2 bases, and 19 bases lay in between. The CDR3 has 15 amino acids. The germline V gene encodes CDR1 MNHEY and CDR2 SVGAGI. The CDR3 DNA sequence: TGTGCCAGCCAAACTCCCGCGACAGGTGCCTACGAGCAGTACTTC. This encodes CASQTPATGAYEQYF.

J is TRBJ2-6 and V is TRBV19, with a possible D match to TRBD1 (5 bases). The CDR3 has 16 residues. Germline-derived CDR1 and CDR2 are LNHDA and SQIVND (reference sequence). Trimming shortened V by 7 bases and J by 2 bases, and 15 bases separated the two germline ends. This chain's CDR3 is CASKFWGRPGANVLTF. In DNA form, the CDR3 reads TGTGCCAGTAAATTTTGGGGCCGACCTGGGGCCAACGTCCTGACTTTC.